This TCR beta chain appears in the sequencing data of a study of cytomegalovirus exposure and HLA in healthy donors. Study outcomes and limitations: Per published reports, the classifier diagnosed cytomegalovirus status with high specificity and sensitivity. The study designated 150 or so TCR beta chains cytomegalovirus-associated. An analysis that was carried out later associated 15,000 to 20,000 TCR beta sequences with HLA alleles at 0.05 false discovery rate.

The CDR3 loop spans 14 amino acids. Germline CDR1 is SEHNR and CDR2 is FQNEAQ (reference sequence). PCR primers comprised 60 Vbeta and 13 Jbeta primers. The protocol was immunoSEQ multiplex PCR, while the TCRdb copy is restricted to in-frame clones and leaves out a portion. This repertoire shows some 150,000 clones, roughly 80% found once; its top ten account for 3% to 3.5%. Whereas donors were nominally healthy upon sampling, unrecorded immune exposures were probable. This clone came up a few times. Its specificity is unknown. The junction does not match germline at one end; this may be a read error. The rearrangement joins TRBV7-9 to TRBJ1-3, with unresolved D. The TCR comes from a man aged 35-49 years in good health and CMV-seronegative. Sequencing was carried out using PBMCs. CDR3 DNA sequence: TGTTCCAGCCCACTTTCGGGTTTCGACAACACCATATATTTT. It codes for CSSPLSGFDNTIYF.